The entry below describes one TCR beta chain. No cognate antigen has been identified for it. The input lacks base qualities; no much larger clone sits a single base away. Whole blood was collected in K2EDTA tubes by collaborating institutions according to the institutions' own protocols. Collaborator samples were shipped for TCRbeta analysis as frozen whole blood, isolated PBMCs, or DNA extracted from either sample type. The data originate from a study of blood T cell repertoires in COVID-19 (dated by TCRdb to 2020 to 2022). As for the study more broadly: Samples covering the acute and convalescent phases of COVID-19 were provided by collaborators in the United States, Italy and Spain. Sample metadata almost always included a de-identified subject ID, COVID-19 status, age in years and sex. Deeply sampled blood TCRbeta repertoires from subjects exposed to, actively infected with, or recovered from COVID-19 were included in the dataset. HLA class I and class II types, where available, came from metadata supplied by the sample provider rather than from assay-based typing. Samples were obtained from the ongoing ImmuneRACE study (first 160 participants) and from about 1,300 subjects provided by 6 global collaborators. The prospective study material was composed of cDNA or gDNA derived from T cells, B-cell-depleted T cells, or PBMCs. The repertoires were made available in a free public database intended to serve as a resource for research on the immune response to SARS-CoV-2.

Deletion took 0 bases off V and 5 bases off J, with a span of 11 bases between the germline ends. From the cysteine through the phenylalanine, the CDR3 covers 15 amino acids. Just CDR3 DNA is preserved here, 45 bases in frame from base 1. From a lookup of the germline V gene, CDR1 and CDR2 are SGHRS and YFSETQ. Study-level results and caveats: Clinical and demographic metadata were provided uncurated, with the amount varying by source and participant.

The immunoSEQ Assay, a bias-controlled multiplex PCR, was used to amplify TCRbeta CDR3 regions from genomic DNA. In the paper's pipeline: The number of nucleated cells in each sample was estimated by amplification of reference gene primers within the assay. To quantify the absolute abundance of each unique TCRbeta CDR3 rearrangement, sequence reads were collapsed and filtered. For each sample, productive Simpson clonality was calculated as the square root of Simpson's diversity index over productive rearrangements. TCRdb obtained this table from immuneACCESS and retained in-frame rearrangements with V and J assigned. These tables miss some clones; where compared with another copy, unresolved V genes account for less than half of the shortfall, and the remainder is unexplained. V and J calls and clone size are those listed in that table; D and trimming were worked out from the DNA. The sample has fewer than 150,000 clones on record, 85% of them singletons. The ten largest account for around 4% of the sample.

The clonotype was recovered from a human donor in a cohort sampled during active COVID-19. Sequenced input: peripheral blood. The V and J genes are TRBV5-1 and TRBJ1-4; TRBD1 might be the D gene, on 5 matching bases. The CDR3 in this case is CASSLEGQGNEKLFF. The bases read TGCGCCAGCAGCTTGGAGGGGCAGGGCAATGAAAAACTGTTTTTT.